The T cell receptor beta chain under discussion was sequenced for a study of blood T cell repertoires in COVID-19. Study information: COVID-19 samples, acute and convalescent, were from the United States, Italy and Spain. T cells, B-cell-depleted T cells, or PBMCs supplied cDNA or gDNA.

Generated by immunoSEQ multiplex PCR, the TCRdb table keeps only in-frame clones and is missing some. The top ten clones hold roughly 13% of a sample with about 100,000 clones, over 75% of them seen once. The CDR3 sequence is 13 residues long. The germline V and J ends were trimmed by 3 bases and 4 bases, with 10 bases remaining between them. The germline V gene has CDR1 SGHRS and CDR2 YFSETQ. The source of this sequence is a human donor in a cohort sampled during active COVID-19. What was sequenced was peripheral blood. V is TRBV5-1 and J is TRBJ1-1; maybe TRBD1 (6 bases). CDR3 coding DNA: TGCGCCAGCAGCTCCCGGGACACCACTGAAGCTTTCTTT. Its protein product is CASSSRDTTEAFF.